Listed below are T cell receptor beta chains from one sample, sequenced in a study of blood T cell repertoires in COVID-19. TCRdb's table, derived via immunoSEQ multiplex PCR, lists solely in-frame clones and lacks some. The sample contains around 95,000 clones, over 75% of which appear only once. Sequencing input: peripheral blood. The source is a man aged 25-45 years in a cohort sampled during active COVID-19. Both conserved end residues are part of each CDR3. Each record gives: D gene, J gene, clone size, V gene, CDR3 protein, CDR3 DNA. A D gene is named only where the DNA matches it firmly. Size values are once, few and many counts, or a class for expanded clones, and some rows have none.

NA,TRBJ2-1,NA,TRBV9,CASSVDPGARGNEQFF,TGTGCCAGCAGCGTAGATCCAGGGGCGAGAGGCAATGAGCAGTTCTTC
NA,TRBJ2-1,NA,TRBV5-4,CASSLDGGSSYNEQFF,TGTGCCAGCAGCTTGGATGGGGGGAGCTCCTACAATGAGCAGTTCTTC
NA,TRBJ2-5,NA,TRBV7-9,CASSLASETQYF,TGTGCCAGCAGCTTAGCTTCGGAGACCCAGTACTTC
TRBD1,TRBJ1-1,NA,TRBV5-1,CASSLVFGQGGRAEAFF,TGCGCCAGCAGCTTGGTTTTCGGACAGGGGGGGCGAGCTGAAGCTTTCTTT
NA,TRBJ2-7,NA,TRBV28,CASSLSRTLYEQYF,TGTGCCAGCAGTTTATCTCGGACACTTTACGAGCAGTACTTC
TRBD1,TRBJ1-2,NA,TRBV7-2,CASSFNRGFGYGYTF,TGTGCCAGCAGCTTTAACAGGGGATTTGGGTATGGCTACACCTTC
NA,TRBJ1-6,NA,TRBV27,CASSPTTAPGNSPLHF,TGTGCCAGCAGTCCCACGACTGCTCCGGGAAATTCACCCCTCCACTTT
NA,TRBJ2-1,NA,TRBV28,CASKEGGGANEQFF,TGTGCCAGCAAGGAAGGTGGGGGGGCCAATGAGCAGTTCTTC
NA,TRBJ1-2,NA,TRBV30,CAWSTQDYGYTF,TGTGCCTGGAGTACCCAGGACTATGGCTACACCTTC
NA,TRBJ1-6,NA,TRBV7-9,CASRDTYNSPLHF,TGTGCCAGCAGAGACACTTATAATTCACCCCTCCACTTT
TRBD1,TRBJ1-2,once,TRBV18,CASSPDRGAFGYTF,TGTGCCAGCTCACCCGACAGGGGGGCCTTCGGCTACACCTTC
TRBD2,TRBJ2-7,NA,TRBV5-4,CASSFYSGGADGEQYF,TGTGCCAGCAGCTTTTACAGCGGGGGGGCAGACGGTGAGCAGTACTTC
NA,TRBJ1-1,NA,TRBV2,CASSAREGEAFF,TGTGCCAGCAGTGCGAGGGAGGGTGAAGCTTTCTTT
NA,TRBJ2-3,NA,TRBV6-4,CASSGTLRDTQYF,TGTGCCAGCAGTGGGACACTTCGGGATACGCAGTATTTT
TRBD2,TRBJ2-1,NA,TRBV5-5,CASSLSGGTYNEQFF,TGTGCCAGCAGCTTGAGCGGGGGAACCTACAATGAGCAGTTCTTC
NA,TRBJ2-7,NA,TRBV11-2,CASSLVEGAYEQYF,TGTGCCAGCAGCTTAGTTGAGGGGGCCTACGAGCAGTACTTC
TRBD2,TRBJ2-3,NA,TRBV7-2,CASSQHASGNTDTQYF,TGTGCCAGCAGCCAACATGCTAGCGGGAACACAGATACGCAGTATTTT
NA,TRBJ1-5,NA,TRBV5-1,CASSFGGTSNQPQHF,TGCGCCAGCAGCTTTGGGGGGACTAGCAATCAGCCCCAGCATTTT
NA,TRBJ2-7,once,TRBV3-1/TRBV3-2,CASSQSNGVLPLEQYF,TGTGCCAGCAGCCAAAGTAACGGGGTTCTTCCTCTCGAGCAGTACTTC
NA,TRBJ1-1,NA,TRBV2,CASSYNAAPPDTEAFF,TGTGCCAGCAGTTACAACGCGGCCCCACCGGACACTGAAGCTTTCTTT
NA,TRBJ1-2,NA,TRBV15,CATSRDVGGIEGGYTF,TGTGCCACCAGCAGAGATGTAGGCGGGATTGAGGGTGGCTACACCTTC
TRBD1,TRBJ1-1,NA,TRBV6-6,CASSPELTGRAFF,TGTGCCAGCAGTCCGGAACTGACAGGGAGGGCTTTCTTT
TRBD2,TRBJ2-5,NA,TRBV29-1,CSVDGTSGPLETQYF,TGCAGCGTTGATGGGACTAGCGGACCCTTGGAGACCCAGTACTTC
NA,TRBJ2-7,NA,TRBV5-1,CASSLAEGRYEQYF,TGCGCCAGCAGCTTGGCGGAGGGGCGGTACGAGCAGTACTTC
TRBD1,TRBJ1-1,NA,TRBV7-2,CASSQGRDSTEAFF,TGTGCCAGCAGCCAAGGAAGGGACAGCACTGAAGCTTTCTTT
NA,TRBJ1-2,NA,TRBV2,CASKGIIARGHGYTF,TGTGCCAGCAAAGGGATAATAGCTCGAGGGCATGGCTACACCTTC
TRBD2,TRBJ2-3,NA,TRBV7-2,CASSSIAGGSTDTQYF,TGTGCCAGCAGCTCTATAGCGGGGGGGAGCACAGATACGCAGTATTTT
NA,TRBJ1-1,once,TRBV7-9,CASSLALGGGRAFF,TGTGCCAGCAGCTTAGCGTTAGGCGGGGGGCGGGCTTTCTTT
TRBD1,TRBJ2-7,once,TRBV12-3/TRBV12-4,CASSLTGTYEQYF,TGTGCCAGCAGTTTGACAGGGACCTACGAGCAGTACTTC
NA,TRBJ1-3,NA,TRBV25-1,CASSEPGGNTIYF,TGTGCCAGCAGTGAACCCGGTGGAAACACCATATATTTT
TRBD2,TRBJ2-3,NA,TRBV10-2,CASSEWLAGVDTQYF,TGCGCCAGCAGTGAGTGGCTAGCGGGGGTTGATACGCAGTATTTT
NA,TRBJ1-1,NA,TRBV19,CATQSTANTEAFF,TGTGCCACCCAGAGCACAGCGAACACTGAAGCTTTCTTT
NA,TRBJ1-6,NA,TRBV7-2,CASSSSDIINSPLHF,TGTGCCAGCAGCTCATCGGACATAATCAATTCACCCCTCCACTTT
TRBD1,TRBJ2-2,NA,TRBV4-2,CASSRETGGTNTGELFF,TGTGCCAGCAGCCGAGAAACAGGGGGGACTAACACCGGGGAGCTGTTTTTT
TRBD2,TRBJ2-3,NA,TRBV7-8,CASSPGGRDTQYF,TGTGCCAGCAGCCCCGGGGGGAGAGATACGCAGTATTTT
TRBD2,TRBJ2-2,NA,TRBV12-5,CASGPGGQAGELFF,TGTGCTAGTGGTCCGGGGGGGCAGGCCGGGGAGCTGTTTTTT
TRBD2,TRBJ2-1,once,TRBV18,CASSPQRDSYNEQFF,TGTGCCAGCTCACCCCAGCGGGACTCCTACAATGAGCAGTTCTTC
NA,TRBJ2-3,NA,TRBV6-5,CASSYEARKNTDTQYF,TGTGCCAGCAGTTACGAGGCCAGAAAAAACACAGATACGCAGTATTTT
NA,TRBJ2-5,once,TRBV27,CASSLHGTGMQETQYF,TGTGCCAGCAGTTTGCATGGGACTGGAATGCAAGAGACCCAGTACTTC
NA,TRBJ2-3,NA,TRBV7-9,CASSLNQGSDTQYF,TGTGCCAGCAGCTTAAATCAGGGGTCGGATACGCAGTATTTT
NA,TRBJ1-1,NA,TRBV5-1,CASSLGGFRGIDTEAFF,TGCGCCAGCAGCTTGGGGGGGTTCAGGGGCATTGACACTGAAGCTTTCTTT
TRBD2,TRBJ2-3,NA,TRBV3-1/TRBV3-2,CASSPSGGSHTDTQYF,TGTGCCAGCAGCCCAAGCGGGGGGTCCCACACAGATACGCAGTATTTT
NA,TRBJ2-7,NA,TRBV6-1,CASSERGDSYEQYF,TGTGCCAGCAGTGAACGGGGTGACTCCTACGAGCAGTACTTC
TRBD1,TRBJ2-2,NA,TRBV7-9,CASSSLGTVSNTGELFF,TGTGCCAGCAGCTCACTCGGGACAGTGTCAAACACCGGGGAGCTGTTTTTT
TRBD2,TRBJ2-5,NA,TRBV6-4,CASSEVLAGGLETQYF,TGTGCCAGCAGTGAAGTCCTAGCGGGGGGGCTAGAGACCCAGTACTTC
NA,TRBJ1-1,NA,TRBV6-5,CASSYVGGTEAFF,TGTGCCAGCAGTTACGTGGGGGGCACTGAAGCTTTCTTT
TRBD2,TRBJ2-3,few,TRBV6-4,CASSGGDTDTQYF,TGTGCTTCAAGCGGGGGAGACACAGATACGCAGTATTTT
NA,TRBJ1-6,NA,TRBV18,CASSQGLQGTGSPLHF,TGTGCCAGCTCACAGGGACTACAGGGTACGGGTTCACCCCTCCACTTT
TRBD2,TRBJ2-3,NA,TRBV28,CASSLFPLAGPSTDTQYF,TGTGCCAGCAGTTTATTCCCACTAGCGGGGCCTAGCACAGATACGCAGTATTTT
NA,TRBJ2-5,NA,TRBV7-2,CASSSSTAVPQETQYF,TGTGCCAGCAGCTCTTCGACAGCAGTTCCCCAAGAGACCCAGTACTTC
TRBD2,TRBJ2-7,NA,TRBV10-2,CASNPGLAYEQYF,TGCGCCAGCAACCCGGGACTAGCATACGAGCAGTACTTC
TRBD2,TRBJ2-2,NA,TRBV19,CASSSTSGGGTGELFF,TGTGCCAGTAGTTCCACTAGCGGGGGGGGAACCGGGGAGCTGTTTTTT
NA,TRBJ2-5,NA,TRBV7-2,CASSLVPWGQETQYF,TGTGCCAGCAGCTTAGTCCCTTGGGGGCAGGAGACCCAGTACTTC
NA,TRBJ1-1,NA,TRBV30,CAWSGQGNTEAFF,TGTGCCTGGAGTGGGCAGGGGAACACTGAAGCTTTCTTT
TRBD2,TRBJ2-5,NA,TRBV27,CASASERVFGRETQYF,TGTGCCAGCGCCTCGGAAAGGGTCTTCGGGAGGGAGACCCAGTACTTC